This T cell receptor (beta chain) was sequenced in a study of T cell responses to AZD1222 COVID-19 vaccine. The protocol was immunoSEQ multiplex PCR, while the TCRdb copy is restricted to in-frame clones and leaves out a portion. The sample lists about 160,000 clones; about nine tenths were seen once. Germline CDR1 reads SGHAT; CDR2 reads FQNNGV. The CDR3 totals 14 residues. V gave up 3 bases and J gave up 6 bases; unmatched junction bases: 2. This TCR was recovered from an adult in good health. Sequenced material: peripheral blood, taken on day 0 of AZD1222 vaccination. The V and J genes are TRBV11-2 and TRBJ2-2; 9 bases are a match to TRBD2. The CDR3 loop reads CASSFGTSSGELFF. The CDR3 coding sequence is TGTGCCAGCAGCTTTGGGACTAGCTCCGGGGAGCTGTTTTTT.